Listed below are T cell receptor beta chains from one sample, sequenced in a study of blood T cell repertoires in COVID-19. Here immunoSEQ multiplex PCR was the method, and the copy in TCRdb shows in-frame clones only, minus some. The sample shows around 400,000 clones, 87% of them seen only once. Sample: peripheral blood. The receptors shown here come from a woman aged 55-75 years with COVID-19, enrolled during active disease. Each CDR3 is given with its conserved first and last residue.

J | V | CDR3
TRBJ1-6 | TRBV19 | CASSQGRGFSYNSPLHF
TRBJ2-7 | TRBV5-1 | CASSPKGQGSSYEQYF
TRBJ1-2 | TRBV4-1 | CASSQDGYSQLYGYTF
TRBJ2-1 | TRBV19 | CASSIDRGSGNEQFF
TRBJ2-1 | TRBV18 | CASSPRLGGSSYNEQFF
TRBJ1-2 | TRBV18 | CASSPPQGQTNYGYTF
TRBJ1-2 | TRBV12-3/TRBV12-4 | CASKTGGGGYTF
TRBJ2-7 | TRBV19 | CASSGWTSTYEQYF
TRBJ2-3 | TRBV12-5 | CASGPPLSDTQYF
TRBJ2-1 | TRBV9 | CASSTGNEQFF
TRBJ1-2 | TRBV3-1/TRBV3-2 | CASSQDLRLRGYTF
TRBJ1-3 | TRBV2 | CASSLDRVSSGNTIYF
TRBJ2-4 | TRBV15 | CATSRDLAAKNIQYF
TRBJ2-1 | TRBV5-1 | CASSFQGEQFF
TRBJ2-5 | TRBV2 | CASKPGLAGLQETQYF
TRBJ1-2 | TRBV19 | CASSRDFSNYGYTF
TRBJ1-6 | TRBV2 | CASSERPAGISPLHF
TRBJ2-3 | TRBV9 | CASSVAAGGLTDTQYF
TRBJ1-4 | TRBV9 | CASSVGAGNEKLFF
TRBJ1-2 | TRBV11-2 | CASSLDGNYGYTF
TRBJ2-7 | TRBV28 | CASIRRTSSYEQYF
TRBJ2-3 | TRBV9 | CASSVVGGGVTDTQYF
TRBJ2-3 | TRBV2 | CASKEDLGGTDTQYF
TRBJ1-5 | TRBV6-4 | CASSQGRVKENQPQHF
TRBJ1-1 | TRBV2 | CASSGRTTEAFF
TRBJ2-1 | TRBV5-1 | CASSLITGVEQFF
TRBJ1-1 | TRBV10-1 | CASSENLGTEAFF
TRBJ1-2 | TRBV5-1 | CASSTGQVNYGYTF
TRBJ2-2 | TRBV28 | CASRFDGQEATGELFF
TRBJ1-2 | TRBV9 | CASSLLATDYGYTF
TRBJ2-7 | TRBV5-1 | CASSADFYEQYF
TRBJ1-1 | TRBV7-9 | CASSLSPAATEAFF
TRBJ1-2 | TRBV28 | CAMQTGFGYTF
TRBJ2-5 | TRBV6-5 | CASRVDRGDEKTQYF
TRBJ1-1 | TRBV27 | CASSLSWTGGTEAFF
TRBJ1-6 | TRBV5-6 | CASRQWGQGGSPLHF
TRBJ1-5 | TRBV28 | CASSFSAGNQPQHF
TRBJ2-7 | TRBV7-2 | CASSFTSGIYYEQYF
TRBJ2-1 | TRBV5-1 | CASSPGLNYNEQFF
TRBJ2-7 | TRBV9 | CASSVDGSSSYEQYF
TRBJ1-1 | TRBV7-3 | CASSLLPRGEAFF
TRBJ1-1 | TRBV5-8 | CASTHSWNTEAFF
TRBJ1-2 | TRBV5-1 | CASRGAYGYTF
TRBJ2-1 | TRBV7-2 | CASSSDSGGRRNEQFF
TRBJ1-4 | TRBV7-9 | CASSLSEKLFF
TRBJ2-2 | TRBV18 | CASSPSRLLGTGELFF
TRBJ1-4 | TRBV19 | CASSIVSSRAANEKLFF
TRBJ1-1 | TRBV5-6 | CASSIRQGKAFF
TRBJ2-6 | TRBV6-4 | CASAPGGSGANVLTF
TRBJ1-1 | TRBV19 | CASSILHRGRGFSRDTEAFF
TRBJ1-1 | TRBV9 | CASVPCAEAFF
TRBJ2-7 | TRBV7-8 | CASSIYPLRDYEQYF
TRBJ1-2 | TRBV28 | CASSLSREYDGYTF
TRBJ2-3 | TRBV19 | CASRLPGGSATDTQYF
TRBJ1-6 | TRBV21-1 | CASRKGQVYNSPLHF